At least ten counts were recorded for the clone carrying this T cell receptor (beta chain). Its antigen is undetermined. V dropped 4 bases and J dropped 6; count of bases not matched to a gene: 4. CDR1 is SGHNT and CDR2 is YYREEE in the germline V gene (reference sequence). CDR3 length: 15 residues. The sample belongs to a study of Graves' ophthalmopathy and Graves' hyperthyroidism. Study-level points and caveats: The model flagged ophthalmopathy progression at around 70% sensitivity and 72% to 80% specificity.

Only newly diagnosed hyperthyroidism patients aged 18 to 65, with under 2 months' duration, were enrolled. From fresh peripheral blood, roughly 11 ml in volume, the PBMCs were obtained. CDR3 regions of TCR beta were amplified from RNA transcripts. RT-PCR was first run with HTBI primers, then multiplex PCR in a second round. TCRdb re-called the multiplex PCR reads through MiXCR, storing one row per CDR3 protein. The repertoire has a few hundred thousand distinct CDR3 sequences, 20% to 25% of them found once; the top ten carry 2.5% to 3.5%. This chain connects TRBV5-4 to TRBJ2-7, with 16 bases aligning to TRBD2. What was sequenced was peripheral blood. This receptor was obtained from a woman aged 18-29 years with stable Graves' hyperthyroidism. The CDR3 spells CASSQGLAGGREQYF. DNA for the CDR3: TGTGCCAGCAGCCAGGGACTAGCGGGAGGGCGCGAGCAGTACTTC.